The entry below gives a single TCR beta chain sequence along with its context. Its antigen is undetermined. These data originate in a study of CD8+ T cells in alopecia areata. Background on the study: It was oral tofacitinib, at 5 to 10 mg twice daily, that treated patients received. Treatment with tofacitinib (6 to 18 months) was followed by 6 months off drug. Findings and caveats of the study: Normal scalp showed lower clonality than lesional scalp, especially alopecia totalis/universalis. Relative to mice, TCR sharing across patients was less clear, a difference possibly HLA-related.

RNA extraction and reverse transcription yielded cDNA as sequencing template. Produced via immunoSEQ multiplex PCR; TCRdb's table is partial and in-frame only. Among 130,000 to 150,000 clones, approximately 51% were seen once, and the ten largest hold roughly 0.99%. The sequence derives from a human donor with alopecia areata. The source was CD4+ T cells sorted from blood, collected at week 0.

The CDR3 protein is CASSVSGTDNNEQFF. In DNA, the CDR3 is TGTGCCAGCAGCGTTTCCGGGACGGACAACAATGAGCAGTTCTTC. The chain is built from TRBV9 and TRBJ2-1, with D possibly called TRBD1 or TRBD2 (5 bases each). Germline V gene sequence: CDR1 SGDLS, CDR2 YYNGEE. V dropped 2 bases and J dropped 5 bases, with 14 bases sitting between them. The CDR3 extends over 15 amino acids.